Listed below are T cell receptor beta chains from one sample, sequenced in a study of T-cell memory formation after mild COVID-19. Each CDR3 protein is one row after TCRdb ran MiXCR on the 5' RACE reads. The data hold a few hundred thousand distinct CDR3 sequences, with 15% to 20% observed a single time. Sequenced sample: PBMCs or a T cell subset sorted from them (not recorded which). These receptors were taken from a man in his late teens or twenties who had mild COVID-19 (a few samples of this study predate the infection). Cell type and time point are not known. Both conserved end residues are part of each CDR3. The order of the fields is V gene, J gene, clone size, D gene, CDR3 DNA, CDR3 protein. A D gene is named only where the DNA matches it firmly. Clone size appears in some rows only: once, few, many, or a class for an expanded clone.

>TRBV6-6|TRBJ1-5|-|-
TGTGCCAGCAGGGCACAGGGATGGGGCAATCAGCCCCAGCATTTT
CASRAQGWGNQPQHF
>TRBV5-1|TRBJ1-4|-|-
TGCGCCAGCAGCTTGGAGACCCCAGTGAAACTGTTTTTT
CASSLETPVKLFF
>TRBV7-2|TRBJ1-5|few|-
TGTGCCAGCAGCTTAGTAAGGAATCAGCCCCAGCATTTT
CASSLVRNQPQHF
>TRBV7-6|TRBJ2-1|many|-
TGTGCCAGCTCGTTGGAGGTCAATGAGCAGTTCTTC
CASSLEVNEQFF
>TRBV7-2|TRBJ1-4|few|-
TGTGCCAGCAGCCCGGAATCCACCCGTCGAGAAAAACTGTTTTTT
CASSPESTRREKLFF
>TRBV7-2|TRBJ1-5|few|-
TGTGCCAGCAGCTTAGAGTTTGGCAGTTATAGCAATCAGCCCCAGCATTTT
CASSLEFGSYSNQPQHF
>TRBV11-2|TRBJ2-7|few|-
TGTGCCAGCAGTACTAGATGGAGCGAGGGGCAGTACTTC
CASSTRWSEGQYF
>TRBV5-4|TRBJ2-1|few|TRBD2
TGTGCCAGCAGCGGACTAGCGGGGTACAATGAGCAGTTCTTC
CASSGLAGYNEQFF
>TRBV15|TRBJ1-1|-|-
TGTGCCACCAGTCGGGGGGTGGTGAACACTGAAGCTTTCTTT
CATSRGVVNTEAFF
>TRBV5-1|TRBJ2-5|once|-
TGCGCCAGCAGCTTGGCCGGGCTTGGAGAGACCCAGTACTTC
CASSLAGLGETQYF
>TRBV6-4|TRBJ1-1|-|-
TGTGCCAGCAGTGACTCGTACGGGGGCACTGAAGCTTTCTTT
CASSDSYGGTEAFF
>TRBV12-3/TRBV12-4|TRBJ2-3|-|-
TGTGCCAGCAGTACAAACAGGATCACAGATACGCAGTATTTT
CASSTNRITDTQYF
>TRBV7-6|TRBJ2-1|once|TRBD2
TGTGCCAGCAGCTCATGGGGAAGGACTAGCGGGGGGCGAGACTACAATGAGCAGTTCTTC
CASSSWGRTSGGRDYNEQFF
>TRBV7-9|TRBJ2-3|-|-
TGTGCCAGCAGCCACCCGGCGGGGGCGGGCACAGATACGCAGTATTTT
CASSHPAGAGTDTQYF
>TRBV7-9|TRBJ2-5|-|TRBD2
TGTGCCAGCAGCTCCTCTAGCGGGCGGCCGGTTTACTTC
CASSSSSGRPVYF
>TRBV7-8|TRBJ1-1|-|-
TGTGCCAGCAGCTTAGAGTCTTCCTCGGCTTTCTTT
CASSLESSSAFF
>TRBV5-4|TRBJ2-3|-|-
TGTGCCAGCAGCTTAGGGTCCAGGGGCCAAAGCACAGATACGCAGTATTTT
CASSLGSRGQSTDTQYF
>TRBV4-3|TRBJ2-2|-|TRBD1
TGCGCCAGCAGCCGGCAACAGGGGGCGGGTAACACCGGGGAGCTGTTTTTT
CASSRQQGAGNTGELFF
>TRBV5-6|TRBJ2-5|few|-
TGTGCCAGCAACGACCAGGGGATACAAGAGACCCAGTACTTC
CASNDQGIQETQYF
>TRBV4-1|TRBJ1-1|-|-
TGCGCCAGCAGCCAATGGGAGGCTAACACTGAAGCTTTCTTT
CASSQWEANTEAFF
>TRBV4-3|TRBJ2-1|-|TRBD2
TGCGCCAGCAGCCAAGTGCGAGCGGGGCCCGCCCAATTCTTC
CASSQVRAGPAQFF
>TRBV5-1|TRBJ2-3|-|-
TGCGCCAGCAGTGGGGGCCTCACAGATACGCAGTATTTT
CASSGGLTDTQYF
>TRBV3-1|TRBJ2-1|-|TRBD2
TGTGCCAGCAGCGGGCCGGGACTAGTTTCCAATGAGCAGTTCTTC
CASSGPGLVSNEQFF
>TRBV10-3|TRBJ2-7|-|-
TGTGCCATCGTCGATCCGGCAGGGAGGAACGAGCAGTACTTC
CAIVDPAGRNEQYF
>TRBV4-1|TRBJ2-1|few|TRBD2
TGCGCCAGCAGCCAAGGCGTTAGCGGGGGGTCTAGCTCCTACAATGAGCAGTTCTTC
CASSQGVSGGSSSYNEQFF
>TRBV28|TRBJ2-2|-|TRBD1
TGTGCCAGCAGTTTTCTACGGTTACAGGGGGCGACCGGGGAGCTGTTTTTT
CASSFLRLQGATGELFF
>TRBV20-1|TRBJ2-3|few|TRBD2
TGCAGTGCTAGGCGACTAGCGGGGGGGAGCACAGATACGCAGTATTTT
CSARRLAGGSTDTQYF
>TRBV7-2|TRBJ2-2|few|-
TGTGCCAGCAGCTCAGCGTTCGGTGCCAGGGAGCTGTTTTTT
CASSSAFGARELFF
>TRBV12-3/TRBV12-4|TRBJ1-5|-|-
TGTGCCAGCAGTTTAGCGCTTCAGGGACCGCCCCAGCATTTT
CASSLALQGPPQHF
>TRBV3-1|TRBJ1-5|few|-
TGTGCCAGCAGCCAGTCCTCCAGCAATCAGCCCCAGCATTTT
CASSQSSSNQPQHF
>TRBV6-2/TRBV6-3|TRBJ2-5|-|-
TGTGCCAGCAGTGACCAAGAGACCCAGTACTTC
CASSDQETQYF
>TRBV9|TRBJ1-2|few|-
TGTGCCAGCAGCCCAGAGGGGGGGCGCAGTTTCTTC
CASSPEGGRSFF
>TRBV9|TRBJ1-2|-|-
TGTGCCAGCAGCGTCGGGGAGGACTATGGCTACACCTTC
CASSVGEDYGYTF
>TRBV4-1|TRBJ1-4|-|TRBD1
TGCGCCAGCAGCCAACCACAGGGGCCGAATGAAAAACTGTTTTTT
CASSQPQGPNEKLFF
>TRBV7-2|TRBJ2-3|-|TRBD2
TGTGCCAGCAGCTTATATCAACGGGGGGTGGTCACAGATACGCAGTATTTT
CASSLYQRGVVTDTQYF
>TRBV25-1|TRBJ2-1|few|-
TGTGTCGGATCGTCCCCCCTCAGGGGTGGTCGTGGTGAGCAGTTCTTC
CVGSSPLRGGRGEQFF
>TRBV27|TRBJ1-2|-|-
TGTGCCAGCAGTCCTCACAGTGGGGAGGGCTATGGCTACACCTTC
CASSPHSGEGYGYTF
>TRBV4-1|TRBJ1-1|-|-
TGCGCCAGCAGCTCCCGCGATCCCCCCGGGCGAGGGGCAGGGGACACTGAAGCTTTCTTT
CASSSRDPPGRGAGDTEAFF
>TRBV6-5|TRBJ2-3|few|-
TGTGCCAGCAGTTACTACGGGGCCCACACAGATACGCAGTATTTT
CASSYYGAHTDTQYF
>TRBV30|TRBJ2-1|-|-
TGTGCCTGGAGTGTCGGACCATACAATGAGCAGTTCTTC
CAWSVGPYNEQFF
>TRBV6-5|TRBJ1-2|-|TRBD1
TGTGCCAGCAGTTACGGGGGACAGGGGAGCTACACCTTC
CASSYGGQGSYTF
>TRBV12-5|TRBJ1-5|-|TRBD1
TGTGCTAGTGGTTACGGGACAGGGCCGAATAGCAATCAGCCCCAGCATTTT
CASGYGTGPNSNQPQHF
>TRBV18|TRBJ1-3|few|TRBD1
TGTGCCAGCTCACCATCGAGGGGGCAAGGAGAAGAAGGAAACACCATATATTTT
CASSPSRGQGEEGNTIYF
>TRBV2|TRBJ1-6|-|-
TGTGCCAGCAGTGAAAGGGTTCGGTCCAATTCACCCCTCCACTTT
CASSERVRSNSPLHF
>TRBV7-8|TRBJ2-1|-|TRBD1
TGTGCCAGCAGCAAGGGGACAGTCCTGTACAATGAGCAGTTCTTC
CASSKGTVLYNEQFF